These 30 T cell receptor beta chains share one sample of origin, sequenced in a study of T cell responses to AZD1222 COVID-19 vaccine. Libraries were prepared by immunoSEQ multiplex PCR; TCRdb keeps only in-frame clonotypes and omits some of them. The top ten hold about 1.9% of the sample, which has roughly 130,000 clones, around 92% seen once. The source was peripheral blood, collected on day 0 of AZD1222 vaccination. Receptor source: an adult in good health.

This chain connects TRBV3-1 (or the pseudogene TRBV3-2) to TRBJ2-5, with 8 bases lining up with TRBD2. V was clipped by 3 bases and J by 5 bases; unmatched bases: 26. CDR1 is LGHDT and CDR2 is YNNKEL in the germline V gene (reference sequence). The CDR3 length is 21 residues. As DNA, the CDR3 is TGTGCCAGCAGCCAGCCCCTCGGGGGAGCGGGGGCGACCCAAGCCCGGGAGACCCAGTACTTC. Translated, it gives CASSQPLGGAGATQARETQYF.

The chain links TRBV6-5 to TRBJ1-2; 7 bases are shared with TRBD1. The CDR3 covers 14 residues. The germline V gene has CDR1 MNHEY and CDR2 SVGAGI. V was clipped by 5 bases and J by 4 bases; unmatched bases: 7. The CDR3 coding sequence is TGTGCCAGCAGTCGCTCCGGGACAGTCTATGGCTACACCTTC. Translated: CASSRSGTVYGYTF.

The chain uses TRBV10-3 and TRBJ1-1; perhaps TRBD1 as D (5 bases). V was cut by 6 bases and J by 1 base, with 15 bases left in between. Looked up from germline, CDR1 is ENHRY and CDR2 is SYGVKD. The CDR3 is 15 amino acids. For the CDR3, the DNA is TGTGCCATCAGGGGATCACTGACAGAGAACACTGAAGCTTTCTTT. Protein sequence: CAIRGSLTENTEAFF.

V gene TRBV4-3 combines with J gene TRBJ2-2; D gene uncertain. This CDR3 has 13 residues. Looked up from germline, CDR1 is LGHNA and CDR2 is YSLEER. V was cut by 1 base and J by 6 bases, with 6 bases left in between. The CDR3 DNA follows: TGCGCCAGCAGCCAAGCGAAGCCCGGGGAGCTGTTTTTT. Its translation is CASSQAKPGELFF.

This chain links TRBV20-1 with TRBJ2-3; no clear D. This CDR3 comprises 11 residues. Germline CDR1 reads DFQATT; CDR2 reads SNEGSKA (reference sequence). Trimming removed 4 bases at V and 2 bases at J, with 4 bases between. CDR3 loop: CSATPTDTQYF. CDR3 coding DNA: TGCAGTGCTACCCCCACAGATACGCAGTATTTT.

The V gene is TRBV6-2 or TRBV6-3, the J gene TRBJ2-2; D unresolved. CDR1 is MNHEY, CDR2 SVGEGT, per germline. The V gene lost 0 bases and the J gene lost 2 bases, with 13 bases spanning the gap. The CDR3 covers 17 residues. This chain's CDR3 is CASSYSIGSANTGELFF. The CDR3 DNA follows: TGTGCCAGCAGTTACTCCATCGGGTCTGCTAACACCGGGGAGCTGTTTTTT.

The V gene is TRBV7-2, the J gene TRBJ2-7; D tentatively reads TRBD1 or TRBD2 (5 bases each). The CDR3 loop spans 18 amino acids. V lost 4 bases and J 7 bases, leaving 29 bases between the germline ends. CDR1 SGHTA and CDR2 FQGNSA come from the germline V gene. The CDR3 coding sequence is TGTGCCAGCAGCTCAGGGCGGGTGAGGAGGAGTACCCCTACGGAGCAGTACTTC. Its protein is CASSSGRVRRSTPTEQYF. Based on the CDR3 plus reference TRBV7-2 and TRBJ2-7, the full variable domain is GAGVSQSPSNKVTEKGKDVELRCDPISGHTALYWYRQSLGQGLEFLIYFQGNSAPDKSGLPSDRFSAERTGGSVSTLTIQRTQQEDSAVYLCASSSGRVRRSTPTEQYFGPGTRLTVT.

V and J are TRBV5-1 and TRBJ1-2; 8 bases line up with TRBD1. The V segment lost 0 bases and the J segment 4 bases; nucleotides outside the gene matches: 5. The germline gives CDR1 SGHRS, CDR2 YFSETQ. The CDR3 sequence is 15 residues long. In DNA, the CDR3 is TGCGCCAGCAGCTTGGCGCCAGGGGGCGGCTATGGCTACACCTTC. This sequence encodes CASSLAPGGGYGYTF.

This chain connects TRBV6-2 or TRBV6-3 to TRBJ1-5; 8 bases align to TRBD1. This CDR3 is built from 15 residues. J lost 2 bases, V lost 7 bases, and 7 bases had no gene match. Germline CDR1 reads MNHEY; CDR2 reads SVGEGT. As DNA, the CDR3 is TGTGCCAGCATCCCCGGACAGGGACGCAATCAGCCCCAGCATTTT. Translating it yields CASIPGQGRNQPQHF.

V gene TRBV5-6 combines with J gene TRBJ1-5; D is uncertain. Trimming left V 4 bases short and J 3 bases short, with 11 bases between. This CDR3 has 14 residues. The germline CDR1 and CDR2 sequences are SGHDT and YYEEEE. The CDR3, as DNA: TGTGCCAGCAGCCGTAATCAGGTCAATCAGCCCCAGCATTTT. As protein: CASSRNQVNQPQHF.

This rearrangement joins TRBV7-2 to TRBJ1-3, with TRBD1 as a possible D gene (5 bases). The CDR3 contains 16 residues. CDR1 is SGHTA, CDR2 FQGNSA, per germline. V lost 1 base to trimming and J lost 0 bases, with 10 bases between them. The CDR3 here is CASSLGGRNSGNTIYF. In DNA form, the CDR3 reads TGTGCCAGCAGCTTAGGGGGACGGAACTCTGGAAACACCATATATTTT.

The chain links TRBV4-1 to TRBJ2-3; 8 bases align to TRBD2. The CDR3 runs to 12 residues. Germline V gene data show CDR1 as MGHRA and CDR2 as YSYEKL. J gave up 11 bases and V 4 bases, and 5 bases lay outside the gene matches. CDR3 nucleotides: TGCGCCAGCAGCCGCGGGGGGATTGAGCAGTATTTT. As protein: CASSRGGIEQYF.

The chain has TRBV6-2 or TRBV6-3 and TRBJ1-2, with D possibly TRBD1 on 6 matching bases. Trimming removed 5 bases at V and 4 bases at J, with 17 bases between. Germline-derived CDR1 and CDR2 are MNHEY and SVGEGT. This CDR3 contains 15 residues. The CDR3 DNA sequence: TGTGCCAGCAGTGTAATGGACAGATTGAGCTATGGCTACACCTTC. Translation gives CASSVMDRLSYGYTF.

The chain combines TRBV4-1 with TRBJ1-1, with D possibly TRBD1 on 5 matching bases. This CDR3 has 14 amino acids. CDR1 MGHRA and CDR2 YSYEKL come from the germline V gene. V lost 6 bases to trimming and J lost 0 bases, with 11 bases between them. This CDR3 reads CASRRQSMNTEAFF. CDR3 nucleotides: TGCGCCAGCAGGCGACAGAGTATGAACACTGAAGCTTTCTTT.

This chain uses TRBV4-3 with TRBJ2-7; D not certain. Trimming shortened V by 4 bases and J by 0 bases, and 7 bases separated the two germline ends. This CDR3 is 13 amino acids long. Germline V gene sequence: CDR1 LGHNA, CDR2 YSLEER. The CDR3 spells CASSPAVSYEQYF. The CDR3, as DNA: TGCGCCAGCAGCCCGGCAGTCTCCTACGAGCAGTACTTC.

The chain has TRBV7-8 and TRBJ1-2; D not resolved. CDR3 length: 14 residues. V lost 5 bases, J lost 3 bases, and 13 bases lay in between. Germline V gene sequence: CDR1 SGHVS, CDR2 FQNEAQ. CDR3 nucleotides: TGTGCCAGCAGCCCAAAGAGGGTTGACTATGGCTACACCTTC. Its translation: CASSPKRVDYGYTF. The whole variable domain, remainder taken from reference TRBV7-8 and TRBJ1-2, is GAGVSQSPRYKVAKRGQDVALRCDPISGHVSLFWYQQALGQGPEFLTYFQNEAQLDKSGLPSDRFFAERPEGSVSTLKIQRTQQEDSAVYLCASSPKRVDYGYTFGSGTRLTVV.

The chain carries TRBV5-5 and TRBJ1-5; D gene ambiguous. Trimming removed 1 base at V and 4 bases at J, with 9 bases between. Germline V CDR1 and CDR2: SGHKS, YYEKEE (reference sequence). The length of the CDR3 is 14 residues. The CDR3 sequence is CASSLYSQNQPQHF. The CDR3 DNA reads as TGTGCCAGCAGCTTGTATTCACAAAATCAGCCCCAGCATTTT. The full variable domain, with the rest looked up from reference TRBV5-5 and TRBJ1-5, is DAGVTQSPTHLIKTRGQQVTLRCSPISGHKSVSWYQQVLGQGPQFIFQYYEKEERGRGNFPDRFSARQFPNYSSELNVNALLLGDSALYLCASSLYSQNQPQHFGDGTRLSIL.

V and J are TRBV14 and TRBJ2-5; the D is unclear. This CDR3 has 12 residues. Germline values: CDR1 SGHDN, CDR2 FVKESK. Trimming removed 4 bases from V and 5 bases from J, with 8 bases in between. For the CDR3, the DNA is TGTGCCAGCAGCCCTAGTTGGGAGACCCAGTACTTC. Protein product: CASSPSWETQYF.

The CDR3 loop is CAWSAGAGTTGFF. The CDR3 bases are TGTGCCTGGAGTGCCGGGGCCGGGACGACGGGTTTCTTT. The chain carries TRBV30 and TRBJ1-1; D perhaps matches TRBD1 (5 bases). This CDR3 spans 13 amino acids. Trimming shortened V by 1 base and J by 13 bases, and 19 bases separated the two germline ends. The germline V gene has CDR1 GTSNPN and CDR2 SVGIG (reference sequence). Looking up the rest from reference TRBV30 and TRBJ1-1 gives the full variable domain: SQTIHQWPATLVQPVGSPLSLECTVEGTSNPNLYWYRQAAGRGLQLLFYSVGIGQISSEVPQNLSASRPQDRQFILSSKKLLLSDSGFYLCAWSAGAGTTGFFGQGTRLTVV.

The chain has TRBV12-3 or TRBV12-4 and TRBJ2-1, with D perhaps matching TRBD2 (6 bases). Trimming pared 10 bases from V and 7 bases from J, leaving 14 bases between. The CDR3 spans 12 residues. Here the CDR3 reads CATTGVGNEQFF. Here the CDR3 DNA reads TGTGCCACCACGGGGGTTGGGAATGAGCAGTTCTTC.

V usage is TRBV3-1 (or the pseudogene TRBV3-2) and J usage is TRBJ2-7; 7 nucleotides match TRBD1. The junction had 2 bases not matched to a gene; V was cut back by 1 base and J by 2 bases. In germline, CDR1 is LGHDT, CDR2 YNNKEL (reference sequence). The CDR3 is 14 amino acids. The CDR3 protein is CASSQGGQTYEQYF. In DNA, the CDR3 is TGTGCCAGCAGCCAAGGGGGACAGACCTACGAGCAGTACTTC.

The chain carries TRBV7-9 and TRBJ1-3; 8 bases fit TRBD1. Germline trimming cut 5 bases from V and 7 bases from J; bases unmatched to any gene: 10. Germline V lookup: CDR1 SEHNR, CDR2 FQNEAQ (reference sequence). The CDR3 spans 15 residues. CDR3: CASSPGQVPRNTIYF. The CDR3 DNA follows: TGTGCCAGCAGCCCGGGACAGGTACCAAGGAACACCATATATTTT. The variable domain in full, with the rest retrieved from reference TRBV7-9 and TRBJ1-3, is DTGVSQNPRHKITKRGQNVTFRCDPISEHNRLYWYRQTLGQGPEFLTYFQNEAQLEKSRLLSDRFSAERPKGSFSTLEIQRTEQGDSAMYLCASSPGQVPRNTIYFGEGSWLTVV.

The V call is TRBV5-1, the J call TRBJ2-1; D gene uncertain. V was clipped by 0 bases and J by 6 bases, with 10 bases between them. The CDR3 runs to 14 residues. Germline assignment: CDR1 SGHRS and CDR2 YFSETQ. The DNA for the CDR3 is TGCGCCAGCAGCTTGGTTTTTGGGGTCAATGAGCAGTTCTTC. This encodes CASSLVFGVNEQFF.

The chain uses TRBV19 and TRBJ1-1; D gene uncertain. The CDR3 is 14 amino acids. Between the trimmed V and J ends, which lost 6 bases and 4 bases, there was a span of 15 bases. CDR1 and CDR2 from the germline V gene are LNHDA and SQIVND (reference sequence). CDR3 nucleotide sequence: TGTGCCAGTAGCCTGACCTCTTCTGGCACTGAAGCTTTCTTT. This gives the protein CASSLTSSGTEAFF.

CDR3 nucleotide sequence: TGTGCCATCAACGGCGGGGACAGGAACACTGAAGCTTTCTTT. Amino acids: CAINGGDRNTEAFF. The chain uses TRBV10-3 and TRBJ1-1; 7 nucleotides match TRBD1. V was clipped by 7 bases and J by 1 base; unmatched bases: 6. The V gene's germline CDR1 is ENHRY and CDR2 SYGVKD. This CDR3 is built from 14 residues.

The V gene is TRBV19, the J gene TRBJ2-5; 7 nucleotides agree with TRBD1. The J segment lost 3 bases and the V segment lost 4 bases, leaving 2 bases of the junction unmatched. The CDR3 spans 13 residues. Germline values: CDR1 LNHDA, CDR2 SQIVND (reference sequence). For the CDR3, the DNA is TGTGCCAGTAGTAGGGACAGAGAAGAGACCCAGTACTTC. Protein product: CASSRDREETQYF.

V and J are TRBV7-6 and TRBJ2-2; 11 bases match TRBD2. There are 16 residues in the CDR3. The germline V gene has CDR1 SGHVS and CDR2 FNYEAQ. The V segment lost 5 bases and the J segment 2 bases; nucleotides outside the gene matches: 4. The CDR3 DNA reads TGTGCCAGCAGCCTGGGACTAGCGGCTAACACCGGGGAGCTGTTTTTT. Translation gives CASSLGLAANTGELFF.

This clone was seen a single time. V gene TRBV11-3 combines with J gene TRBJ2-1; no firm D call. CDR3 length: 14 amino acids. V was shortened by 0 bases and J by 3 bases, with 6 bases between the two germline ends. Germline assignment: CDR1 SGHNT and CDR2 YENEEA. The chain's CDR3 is CASSLDPDYNEQFF. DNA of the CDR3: TGTGCCAGCAGCTTAGATCCAGACTACAATGAGCAGTTCTTC.

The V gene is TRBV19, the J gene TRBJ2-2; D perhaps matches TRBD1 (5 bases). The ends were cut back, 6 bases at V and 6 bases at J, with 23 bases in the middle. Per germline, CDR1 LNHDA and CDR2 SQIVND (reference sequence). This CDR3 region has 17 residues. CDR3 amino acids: CASSPTQQARAAGELFF. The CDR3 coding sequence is TGTGCCAGTAGCCCTACCCAACAGGCACGAGCTGCCGGGGAGCTGTTTTTT.

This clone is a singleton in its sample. The CDR3 region has the DNA TGTGCCAGCATGTCGGGGGCGCAGGCCAAAAACATTCAGTACTTC. Its protein product is CASMSGAQAKNIQYF. The chain couples TRBV28 to TRBJ2-4; D possibly matches TRBD1 or TRBD2 (6 bases each). The germline V gene has CDR1 MDHEN and CDR2 SYDVKM. CDR3 length equals 15 residues. V was cut by 7 bases and J by 1 base, with 14 bases left in between.